This entry lists 26 T cell receptor beta chains sequenced from one sample in a study of spatial heterogeneity in lung cancer. One entry per CDR3 protein results from TCRdb running MiXCR on the 5' RACE reads. There are approximately 82,000 distinct CDR3 sequences in the sample; around 13% occur only once, and approximately 4.6% lies in the top ten. The time point is: sample taken at primary tumor resection. Without sorting, whole RNA was sequenced from tumor, nontumor lung or frozen PBMC. The source material was PBMCs, sampled at surgery. The receptors derive from a male donor with early-stage non-small cell lung cancer.

In its sample, this clonotype was seen a few times. V is TRBV6-1 and J is TRBJ1-2; TRBD1 agrees at 10 bases. Germline CDR1 MNHNS, CDR2 SASEGT. V dropped 1 base and J dropped 9; count of bases not matched to a gene: 5. This CDR3 spans 14 amino acids. DNA for the CDR3: TGTGCCAGCAGTGAAGGTGACAGGGGGCATAGCTACACCTTC. The encoded protein is CASSEGDRGHSYTF.

This clonotype was picked up a small number of times. The J gene is TRBJ2-5, the V gene TRBV6-1; the D is unclear. Germline V gives CDR1 MNHNS, CDR2 SASEGT. The germline V and J ends were trimmed by 3 bases and 5 bases, with 7 bases remaining between them. This CDR3 region has 12 residues. As DNA, the CDR3 is TGTGCCAGCAGTGATTTTGGGGAGACCCAGTACTTC. It codes for CASSDFGETQYF.

The V gene is TRBV29-1, the J gene TRBJ2-2; 7 positions agree with TRBD1. Per germline, CDR1 SQVTM and CDR2 ANQGSEA. The V and J ends lost 1 base and 4 bases, in that order; junction bases with no gene match: 12. The length of the CDR3 is 17 residues. CDR3 sequence reads: CSVEGYDREGGTGELFF. The DNA of the CDR3 is TGCAGCGTTGAAGGTTACGACAGGGAAGGGGGCACCGGGGAGCTGTTTTTT.

This clonotype was counted only a few times. The rearrangement uses TRBV18 and TRBJ2-5; D might be TRBD1 (6 bases). This CDR3 is built from 13 residues. The germline gives CDR1 KGHSH, CDR2 LQKENI. The V end was cut by 0 bases, the J end by 4 bases, with 6 bases between. The CDR3 is CASSPPGGETQYF. CDR3 DNA sequence: TGTGCCAGCTCACCACCAGGGGGAGAGACCCAGTACTTC.

This clonotype was observed a few times. As DNA, the CDR3 is TGCAGTGCTAACCGCCAGGGGGGAACTGAAGCTTTCTTT. Translating gives CSANRQGGTEAFF. V gene TRBV20-1 combines with J gene TRBJ1-1, with 7 bases identical to TRBD1. Trimming took 4 bases from V and 5 from J; bases not matched to a gene: 7. Germline CDR1 and CDR2: DFQATT and SNEGSKA (reference sequence). The CDR3 spans 13 residues.

This clonotype showed up just a few times. This chain uses TRBV30 with TRBJ2-7; D is undetermined. The germline V gene encodes CDR1 GTSNPN and CDR2 SVGIG (reference sequence). CDR3 length equals 14 residues. V lost 2 bases, J lost 2 bases, and 13 bases lay in between. The CDR3 sequence: CAWSHRPLPYEQYF. In DNA, the CDR3 is TGTGCCTGGAGTCACCGGCCTTTGCCCTACGAGCAGTACTTC.

This clonotype was seen ten or more times. The chain links TRBV3-1 to TRBJ1-5; D perhaps matches TRBD1 (5 bases). CDR1 LGHDT and CDR2 YNNKEL come from the germline V gene (reference sequence). Trimming took 4 bases from V and 1 from J, leaving 11 bases between them. CDR3 size: 15 residues. This CDR3 is CASSRDGGSNQPQHF. The DNA for the CDR3 is TGTGCCAGCAGCCGGGACGGAGGGAGCAATCAGCCCCAGCATTTT.

The J gene is TRBJ2-7, the V gene TRBV20-1; possibly TRBD2 for D (5 bases). The ends were cut back, 4 bases at V and 3 bases at J, with 19 bases in the middle. The germline CDR1 and CDR2 sequences are DFQATT and SNEGSKA (reference sequence). The CDR3 covers 15 residues. CDR3 sequence reads: CSAIAAADPIYEQYF. The CDR3 bases are TGCAGTGCTATCGCGGCAGCGGACCCCATCTACGAGCAGTACTTC.

J is TRBJ2-1 and V is TRBV2, with D hard to call. V dropped 6 bases and J dropped 0 bases, with 9 bases sitting between them. Germline CDR1 reads SNHLY; CDR2 reads FYNNEI. The CDR3 runs 14 residues. The CDR3 nucleotides are TGTGCCAGCAGCTACATAAGCTCCTACAATGAGCAGTTCTTC. Encoded protein: CASSYISSYNEQFF.

This chain connects TRBV6-1 to TRBJ1-1; D unresolved. Germline assignment: CDR1 MNHNS and CDR2 SASEGT. Trimming took off 5 bases at V and 1 base at J, with 14 bases between the two ends. The CDR3 is 15 residues long. CDR3 DNA: TGTGCCAGCAGTTCAGACTGGACGGCGAACACTGAAGCTTTCTTT. It specifies CASSSDWTANTEAFF.

This chain joins TRBV6-6 and TRBJ2-4; 8 positions agree with TRBD2. CDR3 length: 17 amino acids. J gave up 0 bases and V 0 bases, and 4 bases lay outside the gene matches. Germline V lookup: CDR1 MNHNY, CDR2 SVGAGI (reference sequence). CDR3 sequence reads: CASSYSGLAGAKNIQYF. DNA for the CDR3: TGTGCCAGCAGTTACTCTGGGCTAGCGGGAGCCAAAAACATTCAGTACTTC.

This clonotype was observed a few times. J is TRBJ2-7 and V is TRBV30; 7 bases align to TRBD2. Germline trimming cut 2 bases from V and 2 bases from J; bases unmatched to any gene: 6. The CDR3 loop spans 14 amino acids. Germline V lookup: CDR1 GTSNPN, CDR2 SVGIG (reference sequence). CDR3 sequence reads: CAWSRPGRPYEQYF. In DNA form, the CDR3 reads TGTGCCTGGAGTCGTCCCGGGAGGCCCTACGAGCAGTACTTC.

This sequence joins TRBV4-1 and TRBJ2-1, with TRBD2 identical over 12 bases. The germline V gene encodes CDR1 MGHRA and CDR2 YSYEKL. Trimming cost V 5 bases and J 9 bases; bases outside gene matches: 11. The CDR3 totals 16 residues. The CDR3 nucleotides read TGCGCCAGCAGCTCCATCCTAGCGGGAGGGCCGGGTGAGCAGTTCTTC. Protein: CASSSILAGGPGEQFF.

This clonotype was counted at least ten times. The V and J genes are TRBV3-1 and TRBJ1-2; the D gene is possibly TRBD1 (6 bases). The CDR3 is made up of 15 amino acids. V lost 0 bases and J 6 bases, leaving 14 bases between the germline ends. Germline V CDR1 and CDR2: LGHDT, YNNKEL (reference sequence). This CDR3 reads CASSQEKGVGDGYTF. In DNA form, the CDR3 reads TGTGCCAGCAGCCAAGAAAAGGGGGTTGGAGATGGCTACACCTTC.

This clonotype was detected only a few times. V gene TRBV3-1 combines with J gene TRBJ2-2; 13 bases agree with TRBD2. The CDR3 has 15 residues. Germline V gene data show CDR1 as LGHDT and CDR2 as YNNKEL (reference sequence). The V and J ends lost 9 bases and 7 bases, in that order; junction bases with no gene match: 8. The CDR3 DNA reads as TGTGCCAGTGCCGGGACTAGCGGGAAGGTCGGGGAGCTGTTTTTT. It codes for CASAGTSGKVGELFF.

This chain joins TRBV7-2 and TRBJ2-7, with D possibly TRBD1 on 5 matching bases. CDR3 size: 14 residues. Trimming removed 1 base at V and 0 bases at J, with 7 bases between. The germline V gene has CDR1 SGHTA and CDR2 FQGNSA. CDR3 coding DNA: TGTGCCAGCAGCTTAGGACAGCACTCCTACGAGCAGTACTTC. Protein sequence: CASSLGQHSYEQYF.

This clonotype has a count of ten or more. The CDR3 DNA is TGTGCCAGCAGCTCCCGCCCCTCAAGAGGCGATGAGCAGTTCTTC. It codes for CASSSRPSRGDEQFF. The chain employs TRBV13 and TRBJ2-1, with D hard to call. Germline V gene lookup returns CDR1 PRHDT and CDR2 FYEKMQ (reference sequence). CDR3 length: 15 residues. V lost 4 bases, J lost 8 bases, and 18 bases lay in between.

The rearrangement joins TRBV12-3 or TRBV12-4 to TRBJ2-1; tentative D call: TRBD2 (5 bases). Deletions cut 2 bases from V and 4 bases from J, with 12 bases between. The CDR3 has 15 residues. The CDR3 spells CASSLRLAIYNEQFF. The DNA for the CDR3 is TGTGCCAGCAGTTTACGGCTAGCCATATACAATGAGCAGTTCTTC.

This clonotype has only a few counts. The V and J genes are TRBV30 and TRBJ2-5, with 10 bases aligning to TRBD1. Germline V lookup: CDR1 GTSNPN, CDR2 SVGIG (reference sequence). After removal of 3 bases from V and 9 bases from J, the junction contained 19 bases not matched to a gene. The CDR3 spans 17 residues. For the CDR3, the DNA is TGTGCCTGGAGCCGTTACGGGACAGGGGCCGACGGGGTGGCCCAGTACTTC. Protein sequence: CAWSRYGTGADGVAQYF. The full variable domain, rest sourced from reference TRBV30 and TRBJ2-5, is SQTIHQWPATLVQPVGSPLSLECTVEGTSNPNLYWYRQAAGRGLQLLFYSVGIGQISSEVPQNLSASRPQDRQFILSSKKLLLSDSGFYLCAWSRYGTGADGVAQYFGPGTRLLVL.

This clonotype was observed a few times. One end of the junction varies from germline; a read error may be responsible. V is TRBV20-1 and J is TRBJ1-1, with D possibly TRBD1 on 6 matching bases. The CDR3 runs 13 residues. Germline CDR1 reads DFQATT; CDR2 reads SNEGSKA (reference sequence). The CDR3 DNA reads as TGCAGTGCTGGAGACAGGTTGAACACTGAAGCTTTCTTT. Translated: CSAGDRLNTEAFF.

In this sample, this clonotype turned up a few times. The chain has TRBV6-2 or TRBV6-3 and TRBJ2-5, with D possibly matching TRBD2 (6 bases). V was clipped by 6 bases and J by 6 bases, with 17 bases between them. CDR1 is MNHEY, CDR2 SVGEGT, per germline. The CDR3 runs to 14 residues. DNA of the CDR3: TGTGCCAGCAGGAAAGGGACTTCCCCAAAGACCCAGTACTTC. This translates into CASRKGTSPKTQYF.

The chain couples TRBV6-6 to TRBJ2-6; D possibly corresponds to TRBD2 (5 bases). The germline V gene encodes CDR1 MNHNY and CDR2 SVGAGI (reference sequence). This CDR3 comprises 16 residues. Trimming cost V 2 bases and J 0 bases, with 8 bases left between them. The CDR3 sequence: CASSYPGGSGANVLTF. CDR3 bases: TGTGCCAGCAGTTACCCCGGAGGCTCTGGGGCCAACGTCCTGACTTTC.

The chain couples TRBV11-2 to TRBJ1-6; D not resolved. V lost 0 bases to trimming and J lost 0 bases, with 3 bases between them. The CDR3 contains 15 residues. CDR1 is SGHAT, CDR2 FQNNGV, per germline. The chain's CDR3 is CASSLEDSYNSPLHF. In DNA, the CDR3 is TGTGCCAGCAGCTTAGAGGACTCCTATAATTCACCCCTCCACTTT.

The sample holds a few counts of this clonotype. This chain connects TRBV27 to TRBJ2-4; 9 nucleotides align to TRBD1. The J segment lost 0 bases and the V segment lost 6 bases, leaving 6 bases of the junction unmatched. There are 16 residues in the CDR3. Looked up from germline, CDR1 is MNHEY and CDR2 is SMNVEV (reference sequence). The DNA for the CDR3 is TGTGCCAGCAGCCCCGGGACAGGGCTAGCCAAAAACATTCAGTACTTC. This gives the protein CASSPGTGLAKNIQYF.

This chain connects TRBV29-1 to TRBJ2-5; 9 bases are shared with TRBD2. Germline CDR1 and CDR2: SQVTM and ANQGSEA. This CDR3 region has 14 residues. V lost 4 bases and J lost 3; bases outside the gene matches: 6. The CDR3 region is CSVALAGNKETQYF. The CDR3 DNA follows: TGCAGCGTTGCGCTAGCGGGGAATAAAGAGACCCAGTACTTC.

Only a few counts were recorded for this clonotype. The V gene is TRBV20-1, the J gene TRBJ2-2; D perhaps matches TRBD2 (5 bases). V lost 5 bases and J 0 bases, leaving 10 bases between the germline ends. There are 14 residues in the CDR3. Germline V gene data show CDR1 as DFQATT and CDR2 as SNEGSKA (reference sequence). The CDR3 spells CSASSRTNTGELFF. The CDR3 nucleotides read TGCAGTGCTTCTAGCAGAACGAACACCGGGGAGCTGTTTTTT.